The 32 T cell receptor beta chains below come from one sample, sequenced in a study of beta chain features in type 1 diabetes. Overall study results and limits: For Type 1 diabetes patients, all four CD4+ subsets carried TCRB CDR3s that were moderately but significantly shorter.

Antigen specificity for these receptors is unknown. Since all of the isolated RNA was reverse transcribed, expressed TCRB transcripts were what got sequenced. Data came from immunoSEQ multiplex PCR; TCRdb stores just in-frame clones and leaves some out. The data contain around 250,000 clones, about 20% of them singletons. The source material was naive CD4+ T cells from blood. These TCRs come from a woman aged 40 to 50 with type 1 diabetes.

This clone has a handful of counts. The rearrangement joins TRBV25-1 to TRBJ2-3; 9 bases agree with TRBD1. Germline CDR1 and CDR2: MGHDK and SYGVNS. The CDR3 spans 13 residues. With V trimmed by 6 bases and J by 4 bases, 2 bases remained unmatched. The CDR3 DNA reads as TGTGCCAGCAGGACAGGGGGTTCAGATACGCAGTATTTT. It translates to CASRTGGSDTQYF.

This clone occurred a few times. The chain joins TRBV6-5 to TRBJ2-5; 7 bases agree with TRBD2. This CDR3 is 15 amino acids long. Losses at the gene ends were 0 bases for V and 4 bases for J; bases not matched to a gene: 5. Germline V gene lookup returns CDR1 MNHEY and CDR2 SVGAGI. CDR3 sequence: CASSYSAGVLETQYF. The CDR3 bases are TGTGCCAGCAGTTACTCGGCGGGAGTGCTAGAGACCCAGTACTTC.

The rearrangement joins TRBV29-1 to TRBJ2-1; 12 bases match TRBD2. The CDR3 runs 13 residues. The germline V gene encodes CDR1 SQVTM and CDR2 ANQGSEA. J lost 14 bases, V lost 6 bases, and 11 bases had no gene match. This chain's CDR3 is CSVPGLAGSIEFF. The CDR3 DNA sequence: TGCAGCGTCCCAGGACTAGCGGGATCTATAGAGTTCTTC.

This sequence joins TRBV6-5 and TRBJ2-7; TRBD2 might be the D (5 bases). This CDR3 region has 14 residues. Trimming removed 4 bases at V and 0 bases at J, with 10 bases between. Germline CDR1 MNHEY, CDR2 SVGAGI. The CDR3 DNA is TGTGCCAGCAGTTCAGGACTTACCTCCTACGAGCAGTACTTC. Its protein product is CASSSGLTSYEQYF.

This clone was counted between two and nine times. The chain is built from TRBV5-1 and TRBJ2-1; tentatively, D is TRBD2 (5 bases). The V gene lost 4 bases and the J gene lost 5 bases, with 13 bases spanning the gap. The CDR3 has 14 amino acids. Germline lookup yields CDR1 SGHRS and CDR2 YFSETQ. The CDR3 here is CASSEGVRDNEQFF. The CDR3 DNA follows: TGCGCCAGCAGCGAGGGAGTACGGGACAATGAGCAGTTCTTC.

The chain links TRBV10-3 to TRBJ2-7; D unclear. The CDR3 has 14 residues. Germline CDR1 reads ENHRY; CDR2 reads SYGVKD. The germline V and J ends were trimmed by 4 bases and 6 bases, with 16 bases remaining between them. CDR3 coding DNA: TGTGCCATCAGTGTAGCCGGCTCCCTGGCCGAGCAGTACTTC. As protein: CAISVAGSLAEQYF.

The chain carries TRBV6-5 and TRBJ2-7; D not certain. Germline-derived CDR1 and CDR2 are MNHEY and SVGAGI. This CDR3 contains 15 residues. Trimming cost V 0 bases and J 2 bases, with 11 bases left between them. CDR3 in DNA: TGTGCCAGCAGTTACTCGAAGAACGGAGCCTACGAGCAGTACTTC. This gives the protein CASSYSKNGAYEQYF.

The DNA of the CDR3 is TGTGCCTCAAACAGACAGTACAATGAGCAGTTCTTC. It specifies CASNRQYNEQFF. The chain joins TRBV30 to TRBJ2-1, with a possible D match to TRBD1 (5 bases). The length of the CDR3 is 12 residues. Trimming shortened V by 7 bases and J by 4 bases, and 11 bases separated the two germline ends. The germline V gene encodes CDR1 GTSNPN and CDR2 SVGIG (reference sequence).

The chain combines TRBV5-1 with TRBJ1-5, with TRBD1 identical over 9 bases. Germline lookup yields CDR1 SGHRS and CDR2 YFSETQ. V lost 0 bases, J lost 4 bases, and 5 bases stayed unmatched. The CDR3 is 16 amino acids. The CDR3 spells CASSLGDRASNQPQHF. The CDR3 bases are TGCGCCAGCAGCTTGGGGGACAGGGCGAGTAATCAGCCCCAGCATTTT. The full variable domain, in which reference TRBV5-1 and TRBJ1-5 provide the parts outside the CDR3, is KAGVTQTPRYLIKTRGQQVTLSCSPISGHRSVSWYQQTPGQGLQFLFEYFSETQRNKGNFPGRFSGRQFSNSRSEMNVSTLELGDSALYLCASSLGDRASNQPQHFGDGTRLSIL.

This clone was recorded a few times. The chain employs TRBV7-2 and TRBJ2-1; D uncertain. V lost 1 base, J lost 9 bases, and 7 bases lay in between. This CDR3 region has 12 residues. Germline-derived CDR1 and CDR2 are SGHTA and FQGNSA. The CDR3 spells CASSLGRSEQFF. CDR3 nucleotides: TGTGCCAGCAGCTTAGGCAGGTCTGAGCAGTTCTTC. Full variable domain (remainder filled in from reference TRBV7-2 and TRBJ2-1): GAGVSQSPSNKVTEKGKDVELRCDPISGHTALYWYRQSLGQGLEFLIYFQGNSAPDKSGLPSDRFSAERTGGSVSTLTIQRTQQEDSAVYLCASSLGRSEQFFGPGTRLTVL.

There are a few counts of this clone. The V call is TRBV7-2, the J call TRBJ1-5; D may be TRBD1 (5 bases). The germline CDR1 and CDR2 sequences are SGHTA and FQGNSA. The V and J ends lost 7 bases and 7 bases respectively, with 17 bases between them. CDR3 size: 14 residues. The CDR3 DNA reads as TGTGCCAGCACCCTTGCGGGGGGAGGGCAGCCCCAGCATTTT. Translated, it gives CASTLAGGGQPQHF.

This clone was picked up a small number of times. V is TRBV4-1 and J is TRBJ2-7; 7 bases map to TRBD1. This CDR3 has 15 amino acids. J gave up 2 bases and V 3 bases, and 7 bases lay outside the gene matches. CDR1 MGHRA and CDR2 YSYEKL come from the germline V gene. The CDR3 DNA follows: TGCGCCAGCAGCCAGGTCCGGGACAGCACCTACGAGCAGTACTTC. Its translation is CASSQVRDSTYEQYF.

This clone was counted only a few times. V usage is TRBV4-2 and J usage is TRBJ1-6, with a weak D call TRBD1 (6 bases). The V gene's germline CDR1 is LGHNA and CDR2 YNFKEQ. The V end lost 2 bases, the J end lost 10 bases, and 18 bases lay between the germline ends. CDR3 length: 16 amino acids. The CDR3 protein is CASSQREQGLYSPLHF. As DNA, the CDR3 is TGTGCCAGCAGCCAACGAGAGCAGGGGTTATACTCACCCCTCCACTTT.

The rearrangement joins TRBV9 to TRBJ1-2; 9 nucleotides align to TRBD1. This CDR3 is 12 amino acids long. The germline V gene encodes CDR1 SGDLS and CDR2 YYNGEE. Unmatched junction bases numbered 3, after V lost 4 bases and J lost 8 bases. The chain's CDR3 is CASSRTGEGYTF. The CDR3 region has the DNA TGTGCCAGCAGCCGGACAGGGGAAGGCTACACCTTC.

This clone has just a few counts. The CDR3 here is CASSVRNTEAFF. The CDR3 region has the DNA TGTGCCAGCAGTGTTCGGAACACTGAAGCTTTCTTT. The genes are TRBV2 and TRBJ1-1; D call uncertain. V was pared by 4 bases and J by 1 base, with 4 bases between. CDR3 length: 12 residues. Looked up from germline, CDR1 is SNHLY and CDR2 is FYNNEI. The variable domain in full, completed from reference TRBV2 and TRBJ1-1, reads EPEVTQTPSHQVTQMGQEVILRCVPISNHLYFYWYRQILGQKVEFLVSFYNNEISEKSEIFDDQFSVERPDGSNFTLKIRSTKLEDSAMYFCASSVRNTEAFFGQGTRLTVV.

The chain employs TRBV30 and TRBJ1-2; D not certain. CDR3 length: 12 residues. Germline V gives CDR1 GTSNPN, CDR2 SVGIG (reference sequence). V gave up 4 bases and J gave up 2 bases, with 8 bases separating them. The CDR3 DNA reads as TGTGCCTGGAACCAACTAAACTATGGCTACACCTTC. Residues: CAWNQLNYGYTF.

The table lists this clone with a few counts. Other DNA sequences in the same sample also yield this CDR3. The CDR3 region is CASSQAEGGKLFF. CDR3 coding DNA: TGCGCCAGCAGCCAAGCTGAGGGGGGGAAACTGTTTTTT. This chain links TRBV4-3 with TRBJ1-4, with a possible D match to TRBD1 (6 bases). Germline CDR1 and CDR2: LGHNA and YSLEER. V dropped 1 base and J dropped 11 bases, with 11 bases sitting between them. CDR3 length equals 13 residues.

The chain employs TRBV27 and TRBJ2-7; 11 bases fit TRBD1. There are 15 residues in the CDR3. Trimming took 4 bases from V and 3 from J; bases not matched to a gene: 5. The germline gives CDR1 MNHEY, CDR2 SMNVEV (reference sequence). The CDR3 loop reads CASSSSGTGGYEQYF. CDR3 nucleotide sequence: TGTGCCAGCAGTTCCTCCGGGACAGGGGGCTACGAGCAGTACTTC.

This clone turned up a few times. The chain joins TRBV5-4 to TRBJ2-7; 9 bases agree with TRBD1. Germline CDR1 reads SGHNT; CDR2 reads YYREEE (reference sequence). V lost 5 bases, J lost 2 bases, and 8 bases stayed unmatched. This CDR3 contains 15 residues. The CDR3 bases are TGTGCCAGCAGTCCAGACAGGGGGGCCACCTACGAGCAGTACTTC. The encoded protein is CASSPDRGATYEQYF.

This clone was picked up a small number of times. The chain uses TRBV4-3 and TRBJ1-3; no clear D gene. The V end was cut by 0 bases, the J end by 2 bases, with 8 bases between. CDR1 LGHNA and CDR2 YSLEER come from the germline V gene. The length of the CDR3 is 15 residues. CDR3 sequence reads: CASSQEGGTGNTIYF. Here the CDR3 DNA reads TGCGCCAGCAGCCAAGAAGGAGGAACTGGAAACACCATATATTTT.

The table lists this clone with a few counts. This sequence joins TRBV9 and TRBJ2-7; no firm D call. V lost 1 base to trimming and J lost 3 bases, with 8 bases between them. CDR1 and CDR2 (germline): SGDLS, YYNGEE. The CDR3 contains 13 residues. The chain's CDR3 is CASSVTASYEQYF. DNA for the CDR3: TGTGCCAGCAGCGTAACCGCTAGCTACGAGCAGTACTTC.

This sequence joins TRBV30 and TRBJ1-5; D is perhaps TRBD1 (5 bases). Germline lookup yields CDR1 GTSNPN and CDR2 SVGIG (reference sequence). This CDR3 contains 15 residues. V lost 0 bases and J lost 5, with 14 bases in between. CDR3 residues: CAWSVGAGSYQPQHF. The CDR3 DNA sequence: TGTGCCTGGAGTGTAGGAGCAGGGTCTTATCAGCCCCAGCATTTT.

V is TRBV4-3 and J is TRBJ2-7; 14 bases fit TRBD2. The V segment lost 1 base and the J segment 2 bases; nucleotides outside the gene matches: 7. The CDR3 covers 18 residues. Germline lookup yields CDR1 LGHNA and CDR2 YSLEER. In DNA, the CDR3 is TGCGCCAGCAGCCAAGTTCCGGGACTAGCGGGAGTCGCCTACGAGCAGTACTTC. Translation gives CASSQVPGLAGVAYEQYF.

The gene calls are TRBV10-3 and TRBJ2-1, with 8 bases that match TRBD2. From germline, CDR1 is ENHRY and CDR2 SYGVKD. The CDR3 consists of 16 residues. The V gene end was trimmed by 7 bases and the J gene end by 7 bases; junction bases not matched to a gene: 15. The CDR3 coding sequence is TGTGCCATCACCCCCCAGGTGAGAAGCGGGAGTAATGAGCAGTTCTTC. It yields the protein CAITPQVRSGSNEQFF.

This rearrangement joins TRBV6-5 to TRBJ2-7; D remains unclear. With 5 bases removed from V and 0 bases from J, the gap between germline ends came to 8 bases. The CDR3 runs 13 residues. Germline V gene data show CDR1 as MNHEY and CDR2 as SVGAGI. The CDR3 reads CASSRQSSYEQYF. The CDR3 nucleotides read TGTGCCAGCAGTCGACAAAGCTCCTACGAGCAGTACTTC.

The chain uses TRBV5-4 and TRBJ2-3, with 9 bases identical to TRBD2. The CDR3 consists of 19 residues. J was trimmed by 2 bases and V by 7 bases; bases with no gene match: 20. The germline gives CDR1 SGHNT, CDR2 YYREEE (reference sequence). In DNA form, the CDR3 reads TGTGCCAGCTCCCCGGGAGGGGTAGCGGGGGTTGGCAACACAGATACGCAGTATTTT. It translates to CASSPGGVAGVGNTDTQYF.

This clone turned up a few times. The rearrangement joins TRBV5-1 to TRBJ2-7; the D gene is possibly TRBD1 (6 bases). This CDR3 comprises 14 residues. CDR1 and CDR2 from the germline V gene are SGHRS and YFSETQ. V was trimmed by 4 bases and J by 3 bases, leaving 14 bases between them. CDR3 sequence (DNA): TGCGCCAGCAGCCGCACCGGGACACTCTACGAGCAGTACTTC. It encodes CASSRTGTLYEQYF.

The rearrangement links TRBV29-1 to TRBJ2-7, with D possibly matching TRBD2 (6 bases). CDR1 SQVTM and CDR2 ANQGSEA come from the germline V gene. Trimming pared 2 bases from V and 2 bases from J, leaving 10 bases between. The CDR3 consists of 13 residues. The CDR3 loop is CSVEIGGTYEQYF. The CDR3 nucleotides read TGCAGCGTTGAAATAGGCGGGACCTACGAGCAGTACTTC.

This clone has more than one count but fewer than ten. The rearrangement links TRBV6-4 to TRBJ2-2, with D possibly being TRBD1 (6 bases). The V gene lost 6 bases and the J gene lost 1 base, with 9 bases spanning the gap. CDR1 and CDR2 from the germline V gene are MRHNA and SNTAGT. The CDR3 has 14 residues. The CDR3 reads CASSLQGNTGELFF. In DNA form, the CDR3 reads TGTGCCAGCAGCCTACAGGGGAACACCGGGGAGCTGTTTTTT.

J is TRBJ2-1 and V is TRBV9; D remains ambiguous. The ends were cut back, 0 bases at V and 13 bases at J, with 14 bases in the middle. The germline CDR1 and CDR2 sequences are SGDLS and YYNGEE. The CDR3 loop spans 13 amino acids. CDR3: CASSVAQTSGQFF. The CDR3 coding sequence is TGTGCCAGCAGCGTAGCCCAGACAAGTGGTCAGTTCTTC.

In this sample, this clone turned up a few times. This chain uses TRBV9 with TRBJ2-1; 7 bases fit TRBD2. This CDR3 region has 15 residues. Germline trimming cut 2 bases from V and 2 bases from J; bases unmatched to any gene: 4. Looked up from germline, CDR1 is SGDLS and CDR2 is YYNGEE. The CDR3 sequence is CASSVGGSTYNEQFF. In DNA, the CDR3 is TGTGCCAGCAGCGTCGGCGGGAGTACCTACAATGAGCAGTTCTTC. Using reference TRBV9 and TRBJ2-1 for the parts outside the CDR3, the full variable domain is DSGVTQTPKHLITATGQRVTLRCSPRSGDLSVYWYQQSLDQGLQFLIQYYNGEERAKGNILERFSAQQFPDLHSELNLSSLELGDSALYFCASSVGGSTYNEQFFGPGTRLTVL.

The chain employs TRBV7-9 and TRBJ1-5; D perhaps matches TRBD1 (5 bases). The CDR3 consists of 12 residues. Looked up from germline, CDR1 is SEHNR and CDR2 is FQNEAQ (reference sequence). Trimming took 2 bases from V and 8 from J, leaving 7 bases between them. The CDR3 region is CASSLQGEPQHF. CDR3 bases: TGTGCCAGCAGCTTACAGGGCGAGCCCCAGCATTTT.